This T cell receptor beta chain was profiled in a study of human T cells and chemical hapten exposure. Stated time point: patch test 2, 6 weeks after DPC sensitization. As for treatment: therapeutic diphenylcyclopropenone sensitization with weekly scalp DPC. Ahead of each patch test application, blood was drawn. From whole blood left unfractionated, total RNA was extracted. Individual cDNA molecules in this library carried unique molecular identifiers. TCRdb re-derived calls from the RACE reads in MiXCR, one entry per CDR3 protein. In the table there are approximately 85,000 distinct CDR3 sequences, roughly a tenth of which are singletons. Germline values: CDR1 MDHEN, CDR2 SYDVKM. Between the trimmed V and J ends, which lost 5 bases and 1 base, there was a span of 18 bases. The length of the CDR3 is 17 residues. About this clonotype: A much larger clone lies one base from this, so it may be a read error.

The sequence came from a woman aged 25-40 years with alopecia areata. Some clones in this sample may be carry-over from other donors' samples. The sample consisted of whole blood, taken in connection with sensitization to the hapten diphenylcyclopropenone (DPC). The chain joins TRBV28 to TRBJ1-3, with D unclear. The CDR3 spells CASSPWAPRWSGNTIYF. Here the CDR3 DNA reads TGTGCCAGCAGTCCTTGGGCCCCCCGGTGGTCTGGAAACACCATATATTTT.